One sample yielded the 11 T cell receptor beta chains listed below, sequenced in a study of T cell responses to AZD1222 COVID-19 vaccine. TCRdb keeps only in-frame clones here, not all; method: immunoSEQ multiplex PCR. This sample has 90,000 to 130,000 clones, with 85% to 95% found just once. The source material was peripheral blood, sampled on day 0 of AZD1222 vaccination. Receptors were obtained from an adult in good health.

In this sample, this clone turned up once. Because the CDR3 is missing its conserved closing phenylalanine or tryptophan, this is likely a read error. No DNA is shown, since the ends of the CDR3 on it are uncertain; the CDR3 is the one TCRdb lists. The chain joins TRBV6-4 to TRBJ1-6; the table's TRBD1 call for D was not verified on the DNA. A total of 10 residues make up the CDR3, ends included. The germline CDR1 and CDR2 sequences are MRHNA and SNTAGT. The CDR3 reads CASNTDRAHG.

This rearrangement joins TRBV4-2 to TRBJ1-6, with a tentative D call TRBD1 (5 bases). V gave up 1 base and J gave up 7 bases, with 11 bases separating them. The CDR3 runs to 15 residues. Germline V gene data show CDR1 as LGHNA and CDR2 as YNFKEQ. CDR3 residues: CASSQGGGLNSPLHF. DNA of the CDR3: TGTGCCAGCAGCCAAGGCGGGGGTCTGAATTCACCCCTCCACTTT.

The chain links TRBV2 to TRBJ1-5, with a possible D match to TRBD1 (6 bases). CDR3 size: 13 residues. V was pared by 7 bases and J by 8 bases, with 15 bases between. Germline CDR1 SNHLY, CDR2 FYNNEI. In nucleotides, the CDR3 is TGTGCCAGCAACGAACAGGGACGGGAGCCCCAGCATTTT. It is translated as CASNEQGREPQHF.

This clone was seen just once. The rearrangement joins TRBV6-5 to TRBJ2-3, with TRBD2 matching over 7 bases. Germline V gene lookup returns CDR1 MNHEY and CDR2 SVGAGI. This CDR3 has 15 residues. V shed 2 bases, J shed 6 bases, and the junction held 8 bases outside the gene matches. CDR3 DNA: TGTGCCAGCAGTTACCGGGACTACCCCAGGGATACGCAGTATTTT. Encoded protein: CASSYRDYPRDTQYF.

V and J are TRBV6-5 and TRBJ2-3; D not resolved. Germline V gene lookup returns CDR1 MNHEY and CDR2 SVGAGI. The CDR3 has 12 amino acids. V shed 6 bases and J shed 0 bases, with 4 bases lying between them. The CDR3 spells CASRSSTDTQYF. The CDR3 nucleotides read TGTGCCAGCAGGTCTAGCACAGATACGCAGTATTTT.

The chain recombines TRBV7-8 with TRBJ1-1; tentatively, D is TRBD1 (6 bases). The germline V gene encodes CDR1 SGHVS and CDR2 FQNEAQ. V dropped 5 bases and J dropped 6 bases, with 13 bases sitting between them. This CDR3 spans 13 amino acids. As DNA, the CDR3 is TGTGCCAGCAGCCCTAGGGGGGGGGCTGAAGCTTTCTTT. Translated, it gives CASSPRGGAEAFF.

CDR3 coding DNA: TGTGCCAGCTCACTCGGACAGGGGTTTACCTACGAGCAGTACTTC. Translated: CASSLGQGFTYEQYF. The chain is built from TRBV18 and TRBJ2-7, with TRBD1 identical over 9 bases. The V and J ends lost 4 bases and 2 bases, in that order; junction bases with no gene match: 6. CDR1 is KGHSH, CDR2 LQKENI, per germline. The CDR3 has 15 amino acids.

CDR3 nucleotides: TGCACCAGCAGCCGACCCCAAGAGACCCAGTACTTC. It yields the protein CTSSRPQETQYF. The chain carries TRBV1 and TRBJ2-5. TRBV1 is a pseudogene locus. CDR3 size: 12 residues.

This chain links TRBV5-6 with TRBJ1-5, with D unclear. V shed 4 bases and J shed 3 bases, with 8 bases lying between them. This CDR3 is 13 amino acids long. CDR1 and CDR2 from the germline V gene are SGHDT and YYEEEE. CDR3 residues: CASSLQNNQPQHF. The CDR3 DNA is TGTGCCAGCAGCCTGCAGAACAATCAGCCCCAGCATTTT. Using reference TRBV5-6 and TRBJ1-5 for the parts outside the CDR3, the full variable domain is DAGVTQSPTHLIKTRGQQVTLRCSPKSGHDTVSWYQQALGQGPQFIFQYYEEEERQRGNFPDRFSGHQFPNYSSELNVNALLLGDSALYLCASSLQNNQPQHFGDGTRLSIL.

The chain is built from TRBV5-8 and TRBJ1-5, with TRBD1 identical over 7 bases. The germline V gene encodes CDR1 SGHTS and CDR2 YDEGEE. Germline trimming cut 0 bases from V and 4 bases from J; bases unmatched to any gene: 7. The CDR3 contains 16 residues. The chain's CDR3 is CASSLGWSGGNQPQHF. The DNA of the CDR3 is TGTGCCAGCAGCTTGGGGTGGTCAGGGGGGAATCAGCCCCAGCATTTT.

V is TRBV14 and J is TRBJ1-2; TRBD1 matches at 7 bases. The ends lost 1 base at V and 8 bases at J; junction bases unmatched: 13. The V gene's germline CDR1 is SGHDN and CDR2 FVKESK. This CDR3 comprises 16 residues. The CDR3 DNA follows: TGTGCCAGCAGCCAAGCGGGGACAGCTCAAACTCGGGGCTACACCTTC. It translates to CASSQAGTAQTRGYTF.